The subject of this entry is one T cell receptor beta chain. What it recognizes is unknown. This sample stems from a study of cytomegalovirus exposure and HLA in healthy donors. Study-level points and caveats: First-cohort TCR clusters were later found to tend to co-occur in the roughly 130 validation repertoires. Cytomegalovirus-associated status was assigned to about 180 TCR beta chains.

V was shortened by 3 bases and J by 2 bases, with 10 bases between the two germline ends. In germline, CDR1 is SGHTA, CDR2 FQGNSA. This CDR3 has 15 residues. Sequencing was performed with immunoSEQ multiplex PCR; in TCRdb, only in-frame clones are kept and a portion is missing. The sample lists around 300,000 clones; 80% to 90% were seen once. V is TRBV7-2 and J is TRBJ2-2, with TRBD1 as a possible D gene (5 bases). The sequenced sample consisted of PBMCs. This clonotype originated in a woman in her late teens or twenties in good health and CMV-seronegative. The chain's CDR3 is CASSFPQGNTGELFF. Written as DNA, the CDR3 is TGTGCCAGCAGCTTCCCCCAGGGAAACACCGGGGAGCTGTTTTTT.